This T cell receptor beta chain was sequenced for a study of shared clonotypes between healthy human individuals. On the study more broadly: CD8 memory received one plate per donor, CD8 naive two, CD4 memory three and CD4 naive three. Overall study findings and caveats: Rarefaction curves obtained for sorted subsets showed sequencing incomplete despite large depth. It was observed that 5% to 6.5% of naive CD4 clonotypes were shared across several donors. Generally, naive subsets (rather than memory subsets) showed larger estimated richness.

The assay was immunoSEQ multiplex PCR, and TCRdb's table has in-frame clones only and misses some. Here the sample spans 980,000 or so clones, around three quarters being singletons. Turning to this clone: What it binds is unknown.

The receptor was derived from a man between 18 and 35 years old in good health. The sequenced sample was memory CD4+ T cells sorted from blood. The subset here: CD45RA-negative fraction.

The CDR3 is CASSLEGGPGNQPQHF. CDR3 coding DNA: TGTGCCAGCAGTTTAGAAGGAGGGCCAGGCAATCAGCCCCAGCATTTT. This sequence joins TRBV28 and TRBJ1-5; no clear D. CDR1 MDHEN and CDR2 SYDVKM come from the germline V gene. The length of the CDR3 is 16 residues. Trimming shortened V by 2 bases and J by 2 bases, and 13 bases separated the two germline ends.